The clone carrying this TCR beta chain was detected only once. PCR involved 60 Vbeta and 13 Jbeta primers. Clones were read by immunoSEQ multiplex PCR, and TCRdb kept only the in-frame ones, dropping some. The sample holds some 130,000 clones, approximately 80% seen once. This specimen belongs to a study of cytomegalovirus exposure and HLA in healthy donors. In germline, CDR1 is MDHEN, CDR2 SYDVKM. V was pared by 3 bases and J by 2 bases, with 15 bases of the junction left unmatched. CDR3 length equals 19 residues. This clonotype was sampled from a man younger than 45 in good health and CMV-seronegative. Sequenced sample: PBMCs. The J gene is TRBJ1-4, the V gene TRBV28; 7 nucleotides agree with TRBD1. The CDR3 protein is CASSFPRQGPILTNEKLFF. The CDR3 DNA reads TGTGCCAGCAGTTTCCCAAGACAGGGCCCCATTCTCACTAATGAAAAACTGTTTTTT.